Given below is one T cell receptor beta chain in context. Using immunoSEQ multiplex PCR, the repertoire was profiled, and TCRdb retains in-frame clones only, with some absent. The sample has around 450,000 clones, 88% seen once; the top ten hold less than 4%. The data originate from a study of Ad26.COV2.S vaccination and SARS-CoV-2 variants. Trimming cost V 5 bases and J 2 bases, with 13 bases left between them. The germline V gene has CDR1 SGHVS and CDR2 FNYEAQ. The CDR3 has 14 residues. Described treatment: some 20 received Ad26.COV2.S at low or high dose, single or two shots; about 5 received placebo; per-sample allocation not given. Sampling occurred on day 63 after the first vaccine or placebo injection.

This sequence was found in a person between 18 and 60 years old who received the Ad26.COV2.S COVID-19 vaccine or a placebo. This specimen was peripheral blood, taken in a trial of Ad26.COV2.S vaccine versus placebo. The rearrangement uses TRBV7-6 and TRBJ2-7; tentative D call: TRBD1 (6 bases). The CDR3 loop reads CASSPRGRAYEQYF. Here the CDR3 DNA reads TGTGCCAGCAGCCCCAGGGGTAGGGCCTACGAGCAGTACTTC.